Listed below are T cell receptor beta chains from one sample, sequenced in a study of cytomegalovirus exposure and HLA in healthy donors. Assay: immunoSEQ multiplex PCR; the TCRdb copy retains only in-frame clones and omits some. In the table there are about 120,000 clones, around 80% of which are singletons. The sequencing input was PBMCs. The receptor set was obtained from a man aged 45-65 years in good health and CMV-seronegative. Both conserved end residues are part of each CDR3. Each record gives: V gene, J gene, clone size, D gene, CDR3 DNA, CDR3 protein. D genes are given only for firm matches. Size is omitted from some rows. Given values are once, few, many or a class for expanded clones.

TRBV7-9	TRBJ1-5	NA	NA	TGTGCCAGCAGTAACAGGGAAAGTCAGCCCCAGCATTTT	CASSNRESQPQHF
TRBV11-2	TRBJ1-1	NA	NA	TGTGCCAGCAGTCTTCGGAGGGATCCAGGGACCACTGAAGCTTTCTTT	CASSLRRDPGTTEAFF
TRBV2	TRBJ2-7	few	TRBD1	TGTGCCAGCAGTTCCCGGGACAGAAGCTCCTACGAGCAGTACTTC	CASSSRDRSSYEQYF
TRBV6-6	TRBJ1-3	once	TRBD1	TGTGCCAGCAGTTTCGGCGGACAGGGTGCGGACACCATATATTTT	CASSFGGQGADTIYF
TRBV9	TRBJ2-7	once	NA	TGTGCCAGCAGCGTAGTCCCAGCGGCCCACGAGCAGTACTTC	CASSVVPAAHEQYF
TRBV28	TRBJ2-5	NA	NA	TGTGCCAGCAGTACTACCGTACAAGAGACCCAGTACTTC	CASSTTVQETQYF
TRBV4-3	TRBJ2-3	NA	TRBD2	TGCGCCAGCAGCCCCACTCTTAGCGGGTCTACGCAGTATTTT	CASSPTLSGSTQYF
TRBV9	TRBJ1-2	few	NA	TGTGCCAGCAGCGTAGGAGGGGGGGTTGGTGGTGGCTACACCTTC	CASSVGGGVGGGYTF
TRBV5-4	TRBJ2-7	NA	TRBD1	TGTGCCAGCAGCCCAGGGACAGGGGGCCTCAACGAGCAGTACTTC	CASSPGTGGLNEQYF
TRBV29-1	TRBJ1-4	NA	NA	TGCAGCGTAAGGGAGGAAAAACTGTTTTTT	CSVREEKLFF
TRBV7-2	TRBJ1-6	NA	NA	TGTGCCAGCAGCCAAGGAGAGGGAAGCTCCTATAATTCACCCCTCCACTTT	CASSQGEGSSYNSPLHF
TRBV6-1	TRBJ1-1	few	NA	TGTGCCAGCAGGATAACAGCGAACACTGAAGCTTTCTTT	CASRITANTEAFF
TRBV6-6	TRBJ1-2	NA	NA	TGTGCCAGCAGTTACTCCGAACAGCTTACAGGTGGCTACACCTTC	CASSYSEQLTGGYTF
TRBV15	TRBJ1-1	NA	NA	TGTGCCACCAGCAAGAACGACAGGAACACTGAAGCTTTCTTT	CATSKNDRNTEAFF
TRBV5-1	TRBJ1-1	NA	TRBD1	TGCGCCAGCAGATCGACAGGGGGCGGCACTGAAGCTTTCTTT	CASRSTGGGTEAFF
TRBV27	TRBJ2-2	NA	NA	TGTGCCAGCAGTTTCTTGTGGAACACCGGGGAGCTGTTTTTT	CASSFLWNTGELFF
TRBV5-1	TRBJ1-1	NA	NA	TGCGCCAGCAGCCTTCCTCGACACCTCGAAGCTTTCTTT	CASSLPRHLEAFF
TRBV11-2	TRBJ2-2	NA	NA	TGTGCCAGCAGCAAAGCCTACAGAGACACCGGGGAGCTGTTTTTT	CASSKAYRDTGELFF
TRBV27	TRBJ2-7	NA	TRBD2	TGTGCCAGTCACTGGGGGAGGGCCTACTACGAGCAGTACTTC	CASHWGRAYYEQYF
TRBV29-1	TRBJ2-3	NA	TRBD2	TGCAGCGTTGGGCTAGCGGGAAACTACACAGATACGCAGTATTTT	CSVGLAGNYTDTQYF
TRBV7-6	TRBJ2-2	once	NA	TGTGCCAGCCGTAAAGGAGTAGCGAACACCGGGGAGCTGTTTTTT	CASRKGVANTGELFF
TRBV7-2	TRBJ2-7	NA	NA	TGTGCCAGCAGCTTGCACAGGACAGTAACCTACGAGCAGTACTTC	CASSLHRTVTYEQYF
TRBV5-1	TRBJ1-1	NA	NA	TGCGCCAGCACCTTGGGTTGGGCGAACACTGAAGCTTTCTTT	CASTLGWANTEAFF
TRBV19	TRBJ2-5	NA	NA	TGTGCCAGTAGTATTGGAACGGGTGGGGAGACCCAGTACTTC	CASSIGTGGETQYF
TRBV28	TRBJ2-7	NA	TRBD2	TGTGCCAGCAGATGGGGGACTAGCTCCTACGAGCAGTACTTC	CASRWGTSSYEQYF
TRBV25-1	TRBJ1-2	NA	NA	TGTGCCCGCCAGGATCCTTCTGGCTACACCTTC	CARQDPSGYTF
TRBV27	TRBJ2-1	NA	NA	TGTGCCAGCAGTTTAAGTGGGGGCCGAGCTCTATACAATGAGCAGTTCTTC	CASSLSGGRALYNEQFF
TRBV5-5	TRBJ2-1	NA	NA	TGTGCCAGCAGCTTGACAGGAAAAAACGCCAATGAGCAGTTCTTC	CASSLTGKNANEQFF
TRBV18	TRBJ2-1	NA	TRBD1	TGTGCCAGCTCACCCGGACAGGTAGCAAACAATGAGCAGTTCTTC	CASSPGQVANNEQFF
TRBV4-3	TRBJ2-3	NA	TRBD2	TGCGCCAGCAGCCAAGAGGGTAGCGGGGGCACAGATACGCAGTATTTT	CASSQEGSGGTDTQYF
TRBV7-2	TRBJ1-2	few	NA	TGTGCCAGCAGCTTAGCTCCCGCCAGAAACTATGGCTACACCTTC	CASSLAPARNYGYTF